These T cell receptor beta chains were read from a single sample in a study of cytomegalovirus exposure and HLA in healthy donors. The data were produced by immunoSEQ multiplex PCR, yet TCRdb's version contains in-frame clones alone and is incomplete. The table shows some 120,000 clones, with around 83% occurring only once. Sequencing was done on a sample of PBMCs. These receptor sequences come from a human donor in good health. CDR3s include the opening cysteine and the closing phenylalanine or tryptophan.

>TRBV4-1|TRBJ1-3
CASSPWGGSNSGNTIYF
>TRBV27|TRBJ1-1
CASSFGTGGTEAFF
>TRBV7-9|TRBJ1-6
CATGTGGLENSPLHF
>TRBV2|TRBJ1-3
CASRDSSGNTIYF
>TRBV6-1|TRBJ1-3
CASSEGRGNTIYF
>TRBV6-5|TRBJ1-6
CASIPGSSYNSPLHF
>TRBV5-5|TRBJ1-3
CASSLGLQGTGNTIYF
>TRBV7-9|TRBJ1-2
CSSSFGVGSYGYTF
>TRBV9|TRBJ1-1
CASSVSQGATEAFF
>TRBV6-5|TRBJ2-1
CASSLIAGAYNEQFF